The T cell receptor (beta chain) described here comes from a study of siplizumab effects on memory and regulatory T cells. Per the germline V gene, CDR1 is MNHNY and CDR2 is SVGAGI (reference sequence). The CDR3 has 15 residues. The V and J ends lost 6 bases and 4 bases, in that order; junction bases with no gene match: 8. Produced via immunoSEQ multiplex PCR; TCRdb's table is partial and in-frame only. The sample consists of approximately 84,000 clones, around 93% of them appearing once. This clone was picked up many times. This receptor was taken from a human donor in good health. The V call is TRBV6-6, the J call TRBJ1-5; 8 nucleotides align to TRBD1. Sequenced material: CD8+ T cells sorted from blood. CDR3 residues: CASRGNRQGNQPQHF. In DNA form, the CDR3 reads TGTGCCAGCAGGGGGAACAGACAGGGGAATCAGCCCCAGCATTTT.